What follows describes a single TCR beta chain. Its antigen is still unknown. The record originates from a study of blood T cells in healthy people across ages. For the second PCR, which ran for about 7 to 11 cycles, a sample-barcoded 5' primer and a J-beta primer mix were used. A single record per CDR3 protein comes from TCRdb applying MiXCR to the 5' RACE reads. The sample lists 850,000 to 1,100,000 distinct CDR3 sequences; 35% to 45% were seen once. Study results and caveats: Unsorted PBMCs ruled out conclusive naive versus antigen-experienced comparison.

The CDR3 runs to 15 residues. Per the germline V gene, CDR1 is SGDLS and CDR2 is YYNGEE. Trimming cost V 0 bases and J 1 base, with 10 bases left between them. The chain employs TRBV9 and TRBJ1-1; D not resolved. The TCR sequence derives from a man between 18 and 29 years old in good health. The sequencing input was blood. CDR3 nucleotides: TGTGCCAGCAGCGTAGCTAGCAGGCCGAACACTGAAGCTTTCTTT. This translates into CASSVASRPNTEAFF.